The 29 T cell receptor beta chains below were found in one sample sequenced in a study of Ad26.COV2.S vaccination and SARS-CoV-2 variants. Method: immunoSEQ multiplex PCR; TCRdb's copy keeps in-frame clones and lacks some. The table has more than 150,000 clones, roughly 85% seen once; the top ten hold roughly 6%. The sequenced sample was peripheral blood, obtained after recovery from COVID-19. All receptors come from a human donor who had recovered from COVID-19.

J is TRBJ1-5 and V is TRBV9, with a tentative D call TRBD1 (5 bases). In germline, CDR1 is SGDLS, CDR2 YYNGEE. The CDR3 extends over 15 amino acids. The V end lost 4 bases, the J end lost 1 base, and 12 bases lay between the germline ends. The CDR3: CASSLGGASNQPQHF. DNA for the CDR3: TGTGCCAGCAGCCTGGGAGGGGCGAGCAATCAGCCCCAGCATTTT.

This chain joins TRBV20-1 and TRBJ2-2, with D unresolved. This CDR3 contains 11 residues. Germline V CDR1 and CDR2: DFQATT, SNEGSKA (reference sequence). The V end was cut by 4 bases, the J end by 3 bases, with 3 bases between. The CDR3: CSAKDTGELFF. The CDR3 bases are TGCAGTGCTAAAGACACCGGGGAGCTGTTTTTT.

The CDR3 loop is CASSLATGGPLHF. The CDR3 bases are TGTGCCAGCAGCTTAGCGACAGGGGGGCCCCTCCACTTT. The chain carries TRBV7-2 and TRBJ1-6, with 9 bases fitting TRBD1. Trimming took 0 bases from V and 13 from J; bases not matched to a gene: 1. This CDR3 contains 13 residues. Germline V CDR1 and CDR2: SGHTA, FQGNSA.

This chain connects TRBV6-1 to TRBJ1-5; perhaps TRBD1 as D (5 bases). With 5 bases removed from V and 5 bases from J, the gap between germline ends came to 16 bases. Germline-derived CDR1 and CDR2 are MNHNS and SASEGT. This CDR3 contains 15 residues. The CDR3 coding sequence is TGTGCCAGCAGTTTCGGGACCGAATATTATCAGCCCCAGCATTTT. Its translation is CASSFGTEYYQPQHF.

The chain has TRBV15 and TRBJ1-2, with D perhaps TRBD1 (6 bases). Per germline, CDR1 LNHNV and CDR2 YYDKDF (reference sequence). V lost 1 base, J lost 7 bases, and 19 bases lay in between. The CDR3 sequence is 16 residues long. CDR3 region: CATSRGGGALRIGYTF. The CDR3 DNA sequence: TGTGCCACCAGCAGAGGAGGGGGGGCTCTTCGAATTGGCTACACCTTC.

In regard to this clone: Other DNA sequences in the sample encode the same CDR3. The chain employs TRBV6-5 and TRBJ1-1; the D gene is possibly TRBD1 (6 bases). In germline, CDR1 is MNHEY, CDR2 SVGAGI. Deletions cut 8 bases from V and 4 bases from J, with 8 bases between. The CDR3 has 11 residues. The CDR3 bases are TGTGCCAGCGGAGGGGGCACTGAAGCTTTCTTT. This codes for CASGGGTEAFF.

This clone was detected a few times. The chain couples TRBV6-5 to TRBJ2-3; unclear D gene. V lost 5 bases, J lost 1 base, and 13 bases lay in between. Germline CDR1 MNHEY, CDR2 SVGAGI. CDR3 length: 15 amino acids. The CDR3 loop is CASSRVAKGTDTQYF. CDR3 bases: TGTGCCAGCAGTCGGGTGGCAAAGGGCACAGATACGCAGTATTTT.

In its sample, this clone was seen once. The rearrangement links TRBV5-1 to TRBJ2-5, with 11 bases aligning to TRBD2. V was clipped by 3 bases and J by 2 bases; unmatched bases: 3. Germline values: CDR1 SGHRS, CDR2 YFSETQ. The CDR3 totals 15 residues. The CDR3 DNA sequence: TGCGCCAGCAGCTGGGGGACTAGCGGACAAGAGACCCAGTACTTC. This translates into CASSWGTSGQETQYF.

The chain couples TRBV10-1 to TRBJ2-3, with D perhaps TRBD1 or TRBD2 (5 bases each). V lost 5 bases and J 8 bases, leaving 38 bases between the germline ends. Germline V lookup: CDR1 WNHNN, CDR2 SYGVQD (reference sequence). This CDR3 has 21 amino acids. The CDR3: CASSRPGPRPHGVVDEGTQYF. The CDR3 DNA sequence: TGCGCCAGCAGTAGACCGGGACCCCGACCGCACGGGGTCGTTGATGAGGGTACGCAGTATTTT.

The gene calls are TRBV7-9 and TRBJ2-2; D possibly corresponds to TRBD2 (6 bases). The V gene lost 1 base and the J gene lost 7 bases, with 13 bases spanning the gap. This CDR3 contains 15 residues. Germline CDR1 SEHNR, CDR2 FQNEAQ (reference sequence). CDR3 region: CASSLGDSWVGELFF. CDR3 nucleotide sequence: TGTGCCAGCAGCTTAGGGGACTCCTGGGTCGGGGAGCTGTTTTTT. Full variable domain (missing parts from reference TRBV7-9 and TRBJ2-2): DTGVSQNPRHKITKRGQNVTFRCDPISEHNRLYWYRQTLGQGPEFLTYFQNEAQLEKSRLLSDRFSAERPKGSFSTLEIQRTEQGDSAMYLCASSLGDSWVGELFFGEGSRLTVL.

The J gene is TRBJ2-3, the V gene TRBV9; perhaps TRBD2 as D (7 bases). CDR1 is SGDLS, CDR2 YYNGEE, per germline. The length of the CDR3 is 18 residues. Trimming took off 0 bases at V and 2 bases at J, with 19 bases between the two ends. The CDR3 is CASSVEAGAKLFTDTQYF. In nucleotides, the CDR3 is TGTGCCAGCAGCGTAGAGGCGGGGGCGAAGCTATTCACAGATACGCAGTATTTT.

This clone was seen a single time. This rearrangement joins TRBV25-1 to TRBJ1-1; TRBD1 might be the D (5 bases). Germline CDR1 reads MGHDK; CDR2 reads SYGVNS. The CDR3 is made up of 15 amino acids. Trimming took off 3 bases at V and 0 bases at J, with 11 bases between the two ends. The CDR3 sequence is CASSDSGSMNTEAFF. The CDR3 coding sequence is TGTGCCAGCAGTGATTCAGGGTCCATGAACACTGAAGCTTTCTTT.

This clone was seen more than once but under ten times. The rearrangement joins TRBV14 to TRBJ2-3; D is ambiguous. From germline, CDR1 is SGHDN and CDR2 FVKESK. The V and J ends lost 2 bases and 6 bases respectively, with 3 bases between them. This CDR3 is 11 amino acids long. CDR3 residues: CASSQRDTQYF. CDR3 nucleotides: TGTGCCAGCAGCCAACGCGATACGCAGTATTTT.

The rearrangement joins TRBV3-1 (or the pseudogene TRBV3-2) to TRBJ1-2; TRBD1 is a possible D gene (6 bases). Trimming took 3 bases from V and 5 from J, leaving 16 bases between them. Per the germline V gene, CDR1 is LGHDT and CDR2 is YNNKEL (reference sequence). The CDR3 loop spans 15 amino acids. In DNA form, the CDR3 reads TGTGCCAGCAGCCAGAGTGGGACAAGGAGGTATGGCTACACCTTC. It translates to CASSQSGTRRYGYTF.

The count of this clone is one. The CDR3 bases are TGTGCCATCAGGGCAGCCGACTCTGGAAACACCATATATTTT. Translating gives CAIRAADSGNTIYF. The chain uses TRBV10-3 and TRBJ1-3; D unresolved. Deletions cut 6 bases from V and 0 bases from J, with 9 bases between. Germline CDR1 is ENHRY and CDR2 is SYGVKD. The CDR3 extends over 14 amino acids.

This chain connects TRBV18 to TRBJ2-3; 9 nucleotides match TRBD2. This CDR3 is 15 amino acids long. The V segment lost 2 bases and the J segment 3 bases; nucleotides outside the gene matches: 3. The germline CDR1 and CDR2 sequences are KGHSH and LQKENI. For the CDR3, the DNA is TGTGCCAGCTCACCAAGGACTAGCGCAACAGATACGCAGTATTTT. It encodes CASSPRTSATDTQYF.

The genes are TRBV14 and TRBJ1-3; tentatively, D is TRBD1 (6 bases). Looked up from germline, CDR1 is SGHDN and CDR2 is FVKESK. This CDR3 spans 13 amino acids. The V gene lost 9 bases and the J gene lost 3 bases, with 12 bases spanning the gap. The CDR3 protein is CASSGVFGNTIYF. Here the CDR3 DNA reads TGTGCCAGTTCAGGGGTTTTTGGAAACACCATATATTTT.

The V gene is TRBV24-1, the J gene TRBJ2-1; TRBD1 matches at 7 bases. The germline V gene encodes CDR1 KGHDR and CDR2 SFDVKD. The CDR3 is made up of 12 amino acids. Germline trimming cut 5 bases from V and 13 bases from J; bases unmatched to any gene: 7. As DNA, the CDR3 is TGTGCCACCAGTGCGCAGACAGGGATCCAGTTCTTC. It yields the protein CATSAQTGIQFF.

V usage is TRBV3-1 (or the pseudogene TRBV3-2) and J usage is TRBJ2-5; D may be TRBD2 (6 bases). Germline V gives CDR1 LGHDT, CDR2 YNNKEL (reference sequence). The ends were cut back, 4 bases at V and 2 bases at J, with 11 bases in the middle. This CDR3 is 14 amino acids long. The CDR3 bases are TGTGCCAGCAGCCCCGGGACTTTACAAGAGACCCAGTACTTC. This encodes CASSPGTLQETQYF.

In nucleotides, the CDR3 is TGTGCCAGCAGCCAAGGCAGAAACACCGGGGAGCTGTTTTTT. It is translated as CASSQGRNTGELFF. The rearrangement links TRBV3-1 (or the pseudogene TRBV3-2) to TRBJ2-2; unclear D gene. Trimming removed 1 base from V and 2 bases from J, with 5 bases in between. Germline CDR1 is LGHDT and CDR2 is YNNKEL (reference sequence). The CDR3 length is 14 residues.

The chain recombines TRBV10-2 with TRBJ2-1; D is unresolved. CDR1 WSHSY and CDR2 SAAADI come from the germline V gene. V lost 0 bases and J lost 16, with 19 bases in between. This CDR3 region has 14 residues. CDR3 coding DNA: TGCGCCAGCAGTGAGTCGTGGGCGGCCAAAGGCCCATTCTTC. This sequence encodes CASSESWAAKGPFF.

The chain links TRBV27 to TRBJ2-7, with D perhaps TRBD1 (6 bases). The CDR3 has 13 residues. Germline CDR1 and CDR2: MNHEY and SMNVEV (reference sequence). Deletions cut 5 bases from V and 4 bases from J, with 12 bases between. The CDR3 here is CASSKGHYYEQYF. The CDR3, as DNA: TGTGCCAGCAGTAAGGGACACTATTACGAGCAGTACTTC.

This sequence joins TRBV7-3 and TRBJ2-3; D is perhaps TRBD2 (5 bases). Looked up from germline, CDR1 is SGHTA and CDR2 is FQGTGA. There are 13 residues in the CDR3. The germline V and J ends were trimmed by 6 bases and 8 bases, with 15 bases remaining between them. CDR3 nucleotides: TGTGCCAGCAGTCAAGGATATCGGGGTACGCAGTATTTT. Amino acids: CASSQGYRGTQYF.

In this sample, this clone turned up once. V and J are TRBV3-1 (or the pseudogene TRBV3-2) and TRBJ2-1; D might be TRBD2 (6 bases). The CDR3 loop spans 16 amino acids. Trimming took 2 bases from V and 6 from J, leaving 17 bases between them. From germline, CDR1 is LGHDT and CDR2 YNNKEL (reference sequence). In nucleotides, the CDR3 is TGTGCCAGCAGCCAACTGGTGACTAGATTTGGCAATGAGCAGTTCTTC. Encoded protein: CASSQLVTRFGNEQFF.

The chain joins TRBV9 to TRBJ1-2, with TRBD1 matching 7 bases. Germline V gene sequence: CDR1 SGDLS, CDR2 YYNGEE. There are 16 residues in the CDR3. After removal of 3 bases from V and 4 bases from J, the junction contained 12 bases not matched to a gene. The CDR3 loop reads CASSAGTGTDPYGYTF. CDR3 nucleotide sequence: TGTGCCAGCAGCGCTGGGACCGGGACAGACCCCTATGGCTACACCTTC.

This clone appeared once. This chain connects TRBV11-2 to TRBJ2-3; no reliable D call. V lost 4 bases to trimming and J lost 4 bases, with 6 bases between them. Germline CDR1 is SGHAT and CDR2 is FQNNGV. The CDR3 has 12 residues. DNA of the CDR3: TGTGCCAGCAGCTCCCCGGCAGATACGCAGTATTTT. This gives the protein CASSSPADTQYF.

The chain is built from TRBV7-9 and TRBJ2-1; weak D call: TRBD2 (6 bases). Trimming removed 5 bases at V and 3 bases at J, with 14 bases between. CDR1 SEHNR and CDR2 FQNEAQ come from the germline V gene (reference sequence). The CDR3 runs 15 residues. This CDR3 is CASSPTSGIYNEQFF. CDR3 in DNA: TGTGCCAGCAGCCCGACTAGTGGGATCTACAATGAGCAGTTCTTC.

This clone was counted once. This chain uses TRBV18 with TRBJ2-7; no definite D call. Germline CDR1 and CDR2: KGHSH and LQKENI. This CDR3 is 13 amino acids long. V was trimmed by 6 bases and J by 0 bases, leaving 9 bases between them. CDR3 sequence (DNA): TGTGCCAGCTCTCCGAGAAGCTCCTACGAGCAGTACTTC. Its translation is CASSPRSSYEQYF.

The chain is built from TRBV6-5 and TRBJ2-1, with D perhaps matching TRBD2 (6 bases). There are 16 residues in the CDR3. V was clipped by 4 bases and J by 2 bases, with 15 bases between them. CDR1 and CDR2 (germline): MNHEY, SVGAGI. CDR3 nucleotides: TGTGCCAGCAGTTTATCGCGGGAATTTCCCTACAATGAGCAGTTCTTC. This gives the protein CASSLSREFPYNEQFF.